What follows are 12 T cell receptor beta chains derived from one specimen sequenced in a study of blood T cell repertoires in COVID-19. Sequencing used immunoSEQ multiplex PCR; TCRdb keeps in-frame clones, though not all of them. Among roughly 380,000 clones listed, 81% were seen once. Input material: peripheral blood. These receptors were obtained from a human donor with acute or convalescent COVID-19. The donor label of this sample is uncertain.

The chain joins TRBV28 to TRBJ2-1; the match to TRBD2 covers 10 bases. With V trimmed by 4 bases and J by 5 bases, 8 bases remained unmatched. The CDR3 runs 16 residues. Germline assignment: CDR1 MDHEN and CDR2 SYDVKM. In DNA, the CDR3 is TGTGCCAGCAGTTCTCCCCCCCTAGCGGGGGACAATGAGCAGTTCTTC. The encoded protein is CASSSPPLAGDNEQFF.

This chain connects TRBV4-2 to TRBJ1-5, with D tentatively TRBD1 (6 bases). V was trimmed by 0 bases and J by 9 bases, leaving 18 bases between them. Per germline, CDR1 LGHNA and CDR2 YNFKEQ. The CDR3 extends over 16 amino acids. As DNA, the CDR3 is TGTGCCAGCAGCCAAGATTCAGGGGCCCGGATTTGGCCCCAGCATTTT. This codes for CASSQDSGARIWPQHF.

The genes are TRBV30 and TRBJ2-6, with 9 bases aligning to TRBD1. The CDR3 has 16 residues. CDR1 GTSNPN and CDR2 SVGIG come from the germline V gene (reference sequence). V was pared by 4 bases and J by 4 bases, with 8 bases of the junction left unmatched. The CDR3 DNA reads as TGTGCCTGGACCGGGACAGGGCTATCCGGGGCCAACGTCCTGACTTTC. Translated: CAWTGTGLSGANVLTF.

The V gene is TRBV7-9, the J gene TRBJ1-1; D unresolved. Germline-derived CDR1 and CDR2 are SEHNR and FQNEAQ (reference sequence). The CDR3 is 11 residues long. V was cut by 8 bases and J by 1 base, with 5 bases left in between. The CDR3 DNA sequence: TGTGCCAGCCGAGGGAACACTGAAGCTTTCTTT. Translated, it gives CASRGNTEAFF.

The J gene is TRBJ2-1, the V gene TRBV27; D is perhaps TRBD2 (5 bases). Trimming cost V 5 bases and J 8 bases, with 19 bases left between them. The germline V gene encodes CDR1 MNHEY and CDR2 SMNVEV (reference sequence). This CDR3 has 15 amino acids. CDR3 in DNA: TGTGCCAGCAGTCTAGCCCTTGGACCGACGGATGAGCAGTTCTTC. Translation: CASSLALGPTDEQFF.

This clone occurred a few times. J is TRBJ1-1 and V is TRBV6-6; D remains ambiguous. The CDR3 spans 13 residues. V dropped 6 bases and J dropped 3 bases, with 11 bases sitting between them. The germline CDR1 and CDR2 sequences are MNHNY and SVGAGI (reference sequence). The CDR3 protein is CASSSYQDTEAFF. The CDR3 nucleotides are TGTGCCAGCAGCTCATATCAGGACACTGAAGCTTTCTTT.

The CDR3 DNA sequence: TGTGCCAGCAGCCTCCACCTGGGGGACACTGCTCAGTACTTC. This encodes CASSLHLGDTAQYF. This chain connects TRBV6-5 to TRBJ2-4, with a tentative D call TRBD1 (6 bases). Germline CDR1 MNHEY, CDR2 SVGAGI. V was cut by 6 bases and J by 12 bases, with 21 bases left in between. The CDR3 runs to 14 residues.

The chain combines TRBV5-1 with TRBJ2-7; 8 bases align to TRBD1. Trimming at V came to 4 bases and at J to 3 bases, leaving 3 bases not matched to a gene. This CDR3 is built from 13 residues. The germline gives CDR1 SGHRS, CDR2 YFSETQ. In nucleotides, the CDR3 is TGCGCCAGCAGCCGCGGACAGGGCTACGAGCAGTACTTC. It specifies CASSRGQGYEQYF.

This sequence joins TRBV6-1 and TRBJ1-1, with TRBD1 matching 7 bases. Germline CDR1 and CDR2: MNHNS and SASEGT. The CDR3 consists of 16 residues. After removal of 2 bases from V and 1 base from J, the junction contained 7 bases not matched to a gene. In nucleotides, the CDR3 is TGTGCCAGCAGTGAACCAGGGGGACATCCGAACACTGAAGCTTTCTTT. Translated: CASSEPGGHPNTEAFF.

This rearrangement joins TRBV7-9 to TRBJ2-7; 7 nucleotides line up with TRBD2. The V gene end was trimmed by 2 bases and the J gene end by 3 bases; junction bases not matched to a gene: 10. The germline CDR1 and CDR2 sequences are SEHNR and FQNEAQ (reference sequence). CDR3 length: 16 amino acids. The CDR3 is CASSLSGTTNYYEQYF. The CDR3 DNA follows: TGTGCCAGCAGCTTATCCGGGACTACCAATTACTACGAGCAGTACTTC. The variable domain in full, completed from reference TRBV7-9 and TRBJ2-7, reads DTGVSQNPRHKITKRGQNVTFRCDPISEHNRLYWYRQTLGQGPEFLTYFQNEAQLEKSRLLSDRFSAERPKGSFSTLEIQRTEQGDSAMYLCASSLSGTTNYYEQYFGPGTRLTVT.

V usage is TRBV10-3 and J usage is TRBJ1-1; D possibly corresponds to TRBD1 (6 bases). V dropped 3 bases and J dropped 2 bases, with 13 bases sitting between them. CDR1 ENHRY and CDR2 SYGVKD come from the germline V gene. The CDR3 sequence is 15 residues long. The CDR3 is CAISDRGPFNTEAFF. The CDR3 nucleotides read TGTGCCATCAGTGACAGGGGACCGTTTAACACTGAAGCTTTCTTT.

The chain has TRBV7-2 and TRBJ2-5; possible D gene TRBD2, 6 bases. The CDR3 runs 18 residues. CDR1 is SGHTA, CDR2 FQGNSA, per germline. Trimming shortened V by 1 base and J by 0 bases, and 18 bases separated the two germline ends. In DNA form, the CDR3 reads TGTGCCAGCAGCTTAGGGAGGGAAGTATTTTTAGACCAAGAGACCCAGTACTTC. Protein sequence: CASSLGREVFLDQETQYF. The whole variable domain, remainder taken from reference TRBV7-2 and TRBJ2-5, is GAGVSQSPSNKVTEKGKDVELRCDPISGHTALYWYRQSLGQGLEFLIYFQGNSAPDKSGLPSDRFSAERTGGSVSTLTIQRTQQEDSAVYLCASSLGREVFLDQETQYFGPGTRLLVL.